The T cell receptor beta chain described here comes from a study of identical twins. General study results and limits: Invariant cells of the MAIT and iNKT types might have partly distorted the zero-insertion analyses.

This CDR3 is built from 12 residues. The V end was cut by 1 base, the J end by 13 bases, with 13 bases between. CDR1 is DFQATT, CDR2 SNEGSKA, per germline (reference sequence). This clonotype was seen at least ten times. The target antigen is unknown. TCRdb redid the calling of the 5' RACE reads with MiXCR, one entry per CDR3 protein. The sample records hundreds of thousands of distinct CDR3 sequences, roughly 9.7% being singletons. In addition, the sample was reused for a study of yellow fever vaccine responses in identical twins.

The sequenced sample consisted of CD8+ T cells sorted from blood. V gene TRBV20-1 combines with J gene TRBJ2-2, with D perhaps matching TRBD1 (6 bases). This TCR derives from a woman aged 18 to 35 in good health. The CDR3 nucleotides are TGCAGTGCTAGAGCCGAGACAGGATGGCTGTTTTTT. As protein: CSARAETGWLFF.